The TCR beta chain described here comes from a study of chemoradiotherapy in HPV16-positive cancers. Study-level background: Functional T-cell assays on a couple of HPV16-positive patients' cells defined candidate HPV-specific clones and common TCR motifs. General study points: HPV-responsive T-cell expansion during chemoradiotherapy was linked to improved recurrence-free survival in HPV16-positive patients. Non-HPV-specific T cells did not expand in tumors during treatment, whereas candidate HPV-specific clones and E7-related motifs did.

The data were produced by immunoSEQ multiplex PCR, yet TCRdb's version contains in-frame clones alone and is incomplete. The sample holds around 29,000 clones, approximately 93% seen once. Notes on this clone: Its antigen is currently unknown.

The clonotype originates from a human donor with HPV-associated anogenital cancer. The sequences come from blood, collected from a patient who underwent chemoradiotherapy.

The CDR3 here is CASSLGASGSADTQYF. CDR3 DNA sequence: TGCGCCAGCAGCTTGGGGGCTAGCGGGAGTGCAGATACGCAGTATTTT. The rearrangement links TRBV5-1 to TRBJ2-3, with 10 bases matching TRBD2. CDR3 length: 16 amino acids. Germline CDR1 reads SGHRS; CDR2 reads YFSETQ. J lost 4 bases, V lost 0 bases, and 5 bases had no gene match.